This T cell receptor beta chain comes out of a study of T-cell reconstitution after alpha-beta-depleted transplantation in children (dated by TCRdb to the mid-2010s). For context, the study as a whole: The study quantitatively tracked T-cell immune reconstitution after TCRalphabeta/CD19-depleted allogeneic hematopoietic cell transplantation in children using TCR repertoire profiling. Paper-wide results and their limitations: About two months after transplant, the apparently early recovery of alphabetaT-cell counts reportedly depended on just several hundred clones that had expanded rapidly and came from non-depleted graft cells. The high TCRbeta diversity at day 60 in some patients was ascribed to recipient T cells and intrathymic progenitors that had survived conditioning. Over the following months the frequencies of hyperexpanded clones went down, and after one year T-cell counts and TCRbeta diversity were mostly credited to newly produced T cells.

This clonotype was detected many times. Which antigen it targets is not known. Per-base quality was not reported, and no clone a single base away is much larger than it. The germline V gene (reference sequence) provides CDR1 DFQATT and CDR2 SNEGSKA. The CDR3 measures 14 amino acids from cysteine to phenylalanine. Of the read, only the CDR3 DNA is kept; its 42 bases are in frame from base 1. The trim is 1 base for V and 7 bases for J, with a gap of 17 bases between the germline ends. The method behind the library was PCR. Sequencing instrument: Illumina HiSeq 2500. TCR libraries were prepared with molecular barcoding, using unique molecular identifiers to normalize TCRbeta repertoire quantification. TCRdb took the public reads, trimmed them with fastp at Q25, ran MiXCR for clone calling and kept in-frame beta chains. Every CDR3 protein is listed once, alongside the most common genes and DNA of its rows. The sample profile shows hundreds of thousands of distinct CDR3 sequences; around 12% of them were found once. 0.79% of the sample is in the top ten clones.

The treatment or condition label of this sample denotes: allogeneic hematopoietic cell transplantation with graft depleted of TCRalphabeta T cells and CD19 B cells. The children who served as transplant recipients had been given grafts of TCRalphabeta/CD19-depleted allogeneic hematopoietic cells. The V and J segments used are TRBV20-1 and TRBJ2-7; the D segment could be TRBD1, given 6 matching bases. This TCR came from a girl aged 2-10 years with congenital amegakaryocytic thrombocytopenia, due to receive a stem cell transplant. Sequencing used PBMCs, obtained before TCRalphabeta/CD19-depleted stem cell transplant. The CDR3 protein sequence reads: CSARGRVLGGEQYF. DNA sequence: TGCAGTGCTAGAGGCCGGGTTTTAGGGGGTGAGCAGTACTTC.